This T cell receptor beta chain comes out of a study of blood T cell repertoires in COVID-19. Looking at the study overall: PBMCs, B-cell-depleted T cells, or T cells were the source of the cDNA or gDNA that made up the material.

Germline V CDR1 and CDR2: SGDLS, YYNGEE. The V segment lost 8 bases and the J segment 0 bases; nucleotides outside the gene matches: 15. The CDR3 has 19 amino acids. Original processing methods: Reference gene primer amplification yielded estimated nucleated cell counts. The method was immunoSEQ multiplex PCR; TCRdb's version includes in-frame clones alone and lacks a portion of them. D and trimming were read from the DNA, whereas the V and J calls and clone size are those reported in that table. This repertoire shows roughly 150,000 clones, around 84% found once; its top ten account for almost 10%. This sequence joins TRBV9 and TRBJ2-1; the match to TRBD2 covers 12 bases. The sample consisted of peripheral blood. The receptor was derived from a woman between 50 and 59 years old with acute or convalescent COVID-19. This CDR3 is CASPHSGTSGPSSYNEQFF. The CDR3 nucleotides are TGTGCCAGTCCTCACTCCGGGACTAGCGGGCCTAGCTCCTACAATGAGCAGTTCTTC.